The T cell receptor beta chain under discussion was sequenced for a study of blood T cell repertoires in COVID-19. Study details: Acute and convalescent COVID-19 specimens originated in the United States, Italy and Spain. In each case, the material was cDNA or gDNA derived from T cells, B-cell-depleted T cells, or PBMCs.

With 6 bases removed from V and 5 bases from J, the gap between germline ends came to 5 bases. The CDR3 sequence is 10 residues long. The germline V gene has CDR1 SQVTM and CDR2 ANQGSEA. It was during active infection that Seattle patients were enrolled and then longitudinally followed. Per the original data handling: By means of reference gene primer amplification, nucleated cell counts were estimated. Generated by immunoSEQ multiplex PCR, the TCRdb table keeps only in-frame clones and is missing some. From that table come the V and J calls and clone size; the DNA was used to work out D and trimming. The table has around 440,000 clones, around 89% seen once.

This chain uses TRBV29-1 with TRBJ2-1; D unclear. The source is a woman between 45 and 60 years old with COVID-19, enrolled during active disease. The sequenced material came from peripheral blood. CDR3 amino acids: CSVLHNEQFF. The DNA for the CDR3 is TGCAGCGTCCTACACAATGAGCAGTTCTTC.